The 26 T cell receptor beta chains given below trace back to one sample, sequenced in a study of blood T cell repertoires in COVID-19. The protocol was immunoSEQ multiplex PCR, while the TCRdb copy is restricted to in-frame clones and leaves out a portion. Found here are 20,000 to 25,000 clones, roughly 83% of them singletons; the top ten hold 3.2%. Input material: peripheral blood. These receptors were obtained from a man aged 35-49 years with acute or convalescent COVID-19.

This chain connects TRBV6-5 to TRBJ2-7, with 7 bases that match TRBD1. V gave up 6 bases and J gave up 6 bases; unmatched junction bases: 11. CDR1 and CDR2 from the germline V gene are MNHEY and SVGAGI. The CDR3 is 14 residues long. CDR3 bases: TGTGCCAGCAGCCGCTCCCCCGACAGGGCCGAGCAGTACTTC. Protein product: CASSRSPDRAEQYF.

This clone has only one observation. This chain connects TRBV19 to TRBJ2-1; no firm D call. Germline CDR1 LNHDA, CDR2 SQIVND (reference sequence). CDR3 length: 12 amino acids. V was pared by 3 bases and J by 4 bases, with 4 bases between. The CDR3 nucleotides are TGTGCCAGTAGTATCAGTTACAATGAGCAGTTCTTC. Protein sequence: CASSISYNEQFF.

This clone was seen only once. CDR3 loop: CASSEGLAENTGELFF. In nucleotides, the CDR3 is TGTGCCAGCAGCGAGGGACTAGCAGAGAACACCGGGGAGCTGTTTTTT. J is TRBJ2-2 and V is TRBV9; 9 bases fit TRBD2. The CDR3 sequence is 16 residues long. Trimming took 3 bases from V and 1 from J; bases not matched to a gene: 4. Germline CDR1 reads SGDLS; CDR2 reads YYNGEE.

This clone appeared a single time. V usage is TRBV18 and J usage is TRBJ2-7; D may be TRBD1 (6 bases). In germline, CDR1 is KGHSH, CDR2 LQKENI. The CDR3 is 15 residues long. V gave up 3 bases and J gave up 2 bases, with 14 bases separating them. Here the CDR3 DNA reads TGTGCCAGCTCACCGGGTCGAGGACAGCCCTACGAGCAGTACTTC. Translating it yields CASSPGRGQPYEQYF.

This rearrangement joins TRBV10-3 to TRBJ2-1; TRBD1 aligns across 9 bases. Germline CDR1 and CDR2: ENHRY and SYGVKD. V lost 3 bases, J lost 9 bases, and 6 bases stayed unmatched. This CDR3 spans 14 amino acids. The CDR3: CAISDDRGSVEQFF. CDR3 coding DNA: TGTGCCATCAGTGATGACAGGGGGTCGGTTGAGCAGTTCTTC.

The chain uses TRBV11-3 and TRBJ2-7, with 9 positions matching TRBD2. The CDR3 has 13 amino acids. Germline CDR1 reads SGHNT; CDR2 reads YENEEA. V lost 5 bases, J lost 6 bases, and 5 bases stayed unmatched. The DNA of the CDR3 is TGTGCCAGCAGCGCAGCGACTAGCGGCGAGCAGTACTTC. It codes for CASSAATSGEQYF.

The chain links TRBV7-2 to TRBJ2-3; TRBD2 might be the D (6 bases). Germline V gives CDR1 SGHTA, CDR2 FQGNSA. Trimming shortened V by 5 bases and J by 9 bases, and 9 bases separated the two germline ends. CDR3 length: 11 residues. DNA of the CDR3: TGTGCCAGCAGCAAAGGGAGGACGCAGTATTTT. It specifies CASSKGRTQYF.

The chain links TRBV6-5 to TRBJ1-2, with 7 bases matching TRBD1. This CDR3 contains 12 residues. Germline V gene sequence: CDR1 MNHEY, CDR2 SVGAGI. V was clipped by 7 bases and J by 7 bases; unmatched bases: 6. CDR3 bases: TGTGCCAGCACCGACAGGGTTAGTGGCTACACCTTC. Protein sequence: CASTDRVSGYTF.

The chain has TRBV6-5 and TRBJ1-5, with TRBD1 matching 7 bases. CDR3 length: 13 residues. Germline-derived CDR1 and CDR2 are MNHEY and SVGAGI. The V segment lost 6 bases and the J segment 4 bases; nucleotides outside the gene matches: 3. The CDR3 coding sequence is TGTGCCAGCAGAAACAGGGGAAATCAGCCCCAGCATTTT. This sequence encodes CASRNRGNQPQHF.

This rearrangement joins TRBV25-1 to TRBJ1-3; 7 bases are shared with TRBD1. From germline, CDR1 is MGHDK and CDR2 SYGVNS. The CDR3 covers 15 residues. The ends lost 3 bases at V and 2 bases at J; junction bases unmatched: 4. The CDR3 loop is CASSEPQGTGNTIYF. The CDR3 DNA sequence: TGTGCCAGCAGTGAGCCACAGGGGACTGGAAACACCATATATTTT.

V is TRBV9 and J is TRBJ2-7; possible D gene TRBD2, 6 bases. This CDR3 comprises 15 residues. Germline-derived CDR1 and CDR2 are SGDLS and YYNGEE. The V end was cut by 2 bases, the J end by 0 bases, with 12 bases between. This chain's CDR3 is CASSVAWGGSYEQYF. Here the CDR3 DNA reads TGTGCCAGCAGCGTTGCTTGGGGAGGCTCCTACGAGCAGTACTTC.

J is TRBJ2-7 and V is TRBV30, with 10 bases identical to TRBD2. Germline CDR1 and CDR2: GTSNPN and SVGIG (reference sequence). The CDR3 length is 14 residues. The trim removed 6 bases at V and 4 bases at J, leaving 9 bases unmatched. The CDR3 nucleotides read TGTGCCTGCAATGCCGGGACTAGCGTATACGAGCAGTACTTC. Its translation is CACNAGTSVYEQYF.

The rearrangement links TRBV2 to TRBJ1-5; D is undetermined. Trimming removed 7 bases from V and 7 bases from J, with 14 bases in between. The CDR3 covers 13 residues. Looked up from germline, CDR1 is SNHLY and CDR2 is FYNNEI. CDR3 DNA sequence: TGTGCCAGCACCGAAAGAGGTAAACAGCCCCAGCATTTT. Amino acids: CASTERGKQPQHF. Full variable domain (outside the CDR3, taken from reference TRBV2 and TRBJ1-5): EPEVTQTPSHQVTQMGQEVILRCVPISNHLYFYWYRQILGQKVEFLVSFYNNEISEKSEIFDDQFSVERPDGSNFTLKIRSTKLEDSAMYFCASTERGKQPQHFGDGTRLSIL.

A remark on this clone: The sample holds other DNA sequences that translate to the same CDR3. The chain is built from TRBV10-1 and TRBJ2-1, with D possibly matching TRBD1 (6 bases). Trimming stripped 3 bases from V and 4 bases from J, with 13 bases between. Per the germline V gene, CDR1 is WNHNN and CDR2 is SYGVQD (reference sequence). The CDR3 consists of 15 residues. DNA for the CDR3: TGCGCCAGCAGTGAATCAAGGACAGAGTACAATGAGCAGTTCTTC. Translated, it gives CASSESRTEYNEQFF.

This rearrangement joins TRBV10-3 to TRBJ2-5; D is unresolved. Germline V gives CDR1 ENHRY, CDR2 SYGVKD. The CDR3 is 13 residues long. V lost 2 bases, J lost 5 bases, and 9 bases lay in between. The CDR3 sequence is CAISETTRETQYF. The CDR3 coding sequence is TGTGCCATCAGTGAGACCACCAGGGAGACCCAGTACTTC.

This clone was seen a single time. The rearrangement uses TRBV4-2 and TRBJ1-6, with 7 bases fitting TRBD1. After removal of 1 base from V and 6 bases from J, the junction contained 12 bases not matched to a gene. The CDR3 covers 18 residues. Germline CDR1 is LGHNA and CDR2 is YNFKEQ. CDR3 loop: CASSQVNPLGDSNSPLHF. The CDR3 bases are TGTGCCAGCAGCCAAGTGAACCCCTTGGGGGACAGTAATTCACCCCTCCACTTT.

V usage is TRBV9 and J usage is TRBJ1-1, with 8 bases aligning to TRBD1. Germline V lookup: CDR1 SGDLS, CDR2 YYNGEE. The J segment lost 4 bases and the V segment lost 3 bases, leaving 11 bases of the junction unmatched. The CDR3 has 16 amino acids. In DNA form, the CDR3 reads TGTGCCAGCAGCGCCTACAGGGGGGATTTCGTCACTGAAGCTTTCTTT. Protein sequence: CASSAYRGDFVTEAFF.

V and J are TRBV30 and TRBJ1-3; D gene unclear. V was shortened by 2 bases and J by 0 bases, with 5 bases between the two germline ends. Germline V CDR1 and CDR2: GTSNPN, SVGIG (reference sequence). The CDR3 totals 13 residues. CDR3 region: CAWSSFSGNTIYF. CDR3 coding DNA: TGTGCCTGGAGTAGCTTCTCTGGAAACACCATATATTTT.

This CDR3 reads CASSLGQGHSPLHF. Written as DNA, the CDR3 is TGTGCCAGCAGCTTAGGGCAGGGCCATTCACCCCTCCACTTT. The chain joins TRBV13 to TRBJ1-6; weak D call: TRBD1 (5 bases). There are 14 residues in the CDR3. Trimming took 0 bases from V and 8 from J, leaving 8 bases between them. Germline loops: CDR1 PRHDT, CDR2 FYEKMQ (reference sequence).

The CDR3 spells CASSNKRETYEQYF. Written as DNA, the CDR3 is TGTGCCAGTAGTAACAAGCGGGAGACCTACGAGCAGTACTTC. The chain employs TRBV19 and TRBJ2-7, with 8 positions matching TRBD2. Trimming at V came to 4 bases and at J to 2 bases, leaving 4 bases not matched to a gene. Germline V gene sequence: CDR1 LNHDA, CDR2 SQIVND (reference sequence). The CDR3 totals 14 residues.

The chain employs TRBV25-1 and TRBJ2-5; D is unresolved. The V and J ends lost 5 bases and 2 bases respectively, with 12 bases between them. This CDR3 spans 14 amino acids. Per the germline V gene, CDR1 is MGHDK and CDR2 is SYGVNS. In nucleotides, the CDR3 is TGTGCCAGCAGTCCCCGAGCCCTACAAGAGACCCAGTACTTC. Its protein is CASSPRALQETQYF.

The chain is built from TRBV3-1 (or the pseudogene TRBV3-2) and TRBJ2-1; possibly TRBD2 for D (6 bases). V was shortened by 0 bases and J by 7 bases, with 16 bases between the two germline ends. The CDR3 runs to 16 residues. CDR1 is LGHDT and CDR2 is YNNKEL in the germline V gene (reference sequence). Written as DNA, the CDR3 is TGTGCCAGCAGCCAAGATGAACTAGCCGGGGGTAATGAGCAGTTCTTC. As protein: CASSQDELAGGNEQFF.

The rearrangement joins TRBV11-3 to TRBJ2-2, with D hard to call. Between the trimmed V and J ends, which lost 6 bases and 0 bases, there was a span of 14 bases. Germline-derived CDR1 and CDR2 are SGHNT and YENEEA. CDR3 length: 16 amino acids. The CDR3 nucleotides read TGTGCCAGCAGTACCGGCCCAGGATCGAACACCGGGGAGCTGTTTTTT. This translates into CASSTGPGSNTGELFF.

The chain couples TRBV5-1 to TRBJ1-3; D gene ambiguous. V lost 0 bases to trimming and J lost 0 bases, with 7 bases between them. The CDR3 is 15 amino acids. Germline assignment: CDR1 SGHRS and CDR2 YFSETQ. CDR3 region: CASSLGPVSGNTIYF. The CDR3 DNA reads TGCGCCAGCAGCTTGGGGCCCGTCTCTGGAAACACCATATATTTT.

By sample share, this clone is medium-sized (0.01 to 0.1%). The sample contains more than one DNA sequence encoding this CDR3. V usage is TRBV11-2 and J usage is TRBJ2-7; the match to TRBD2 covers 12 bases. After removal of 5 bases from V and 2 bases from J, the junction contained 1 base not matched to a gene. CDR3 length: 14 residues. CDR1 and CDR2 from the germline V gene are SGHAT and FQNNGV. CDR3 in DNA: TGTGCCAGCAGCCTAGCGGGAGGGACCTACGAGCAGTACTTC. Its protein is CASSLAGGTYEQYF. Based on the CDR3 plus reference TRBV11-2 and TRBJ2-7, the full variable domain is EAGVAQSPRYKIIEKRQSVAFWCNPISGHATLYWYQQILGQGPKLLIQFQNNGVVDDSQLPKDRFSAERLKGVDSTLKIQPAKLEDSAVYLCASSLAGGTYEQYFGPGTRLTVT.

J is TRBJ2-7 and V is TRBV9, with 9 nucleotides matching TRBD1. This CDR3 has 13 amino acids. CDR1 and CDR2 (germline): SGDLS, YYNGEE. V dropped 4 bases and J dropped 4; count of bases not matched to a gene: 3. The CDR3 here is CASSPGQGYEQYF. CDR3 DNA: TGTGCCAGCAGCCCGGGACAGGGATACGAGCAGTACTTC.